This passage covers 24 T cell receptor beta chains from one sample sequenced in a study of T cell responses to AZD1222 COVID-19 vaccine. The repertoire was sequenced with immunoSEQ multiplex PCR; TCRdb's copy has only in-frame clones and lacks some. The sample shows some 86,000 clones, about 72% of them seen only once. Sequenced material: peripheral blood, taken on day 0 of AZD1222 vaccination. All receptors come from an adult in good health.

V gene TRBV2 combines with J gene TRBJ2-6, with D possibly being TRBD1 (6 bases). Between the trimmed V and J ends, which lost 9 bases and 4 bases, there was a span of 16 bases. Germline V lookup: CDR1 SNHLY, CDR2 FYNNEI. The CDR3 is 15 residues long. The CDR3 DNA reads as TGTGCCAGTGGCGTTCCTGGGACAGGGGCCAACGTCCTGACTTTC. This translates into CASGVPGTGANVLTF.

This chain connects TRBV27 to TRBJ2-7; 8 nucleotides line up with TRBD2. V lost 3 bases and J lost 3; bases outside the gene matches: 4. The V gene's germline CDR1 is MNHEY and CDR2 SMNVEV (reference sequence). The CDR3 length is 14 residues. In nucleotides, the CDR3 is TGTGCCAGCAGTTTTAAGCGGGAGAGCTACGAGCAGTACTTC. Its protein product is CASSFKRESYEQYF.

CDR3 loop: CASSQVLGSGELFF. CDR3 sequence (DNA): TGTGCCAGCAGCCAAGTATTGGGATCCGGGGAGCTGTTTTTT. The chain combines TRBV3-1 (or the pseudogene TRBV3-2) with TRBJ2-2; D is undetermined. Per the germline V gene, CDR1 is LGHDT and CDR2 is YNNKEL (reference sequence). The germline V and J ends were trimmed by 1 base and 6 bases, with 9 bases remaining between them. The CDR3 has 14 amino acids.

The chain joins TRBV7-2 to TRBJ2-1; 9 nucleotides match TRBD2. The CDR3 spans 15 residues. The ends lost 1 base at V and 12 bases at J; junction bases unmatched: 10. Germline values: CDR1 SGHTA, CDR2 FQGNSA. The CDR3 sequence: CASSLEGSGGKGQFF. For the CDR3, the DNA is TGTGCCAGCAGCTTAGAGGGTAGCGGGGGAAAAGGGCAGTTCTTC. Drawing the rest from reference TRBV7-2 and TRBJ2-1, the complete variable domain is GAGVSQSPSNKVTEKGKDVELRCDPISGHTALYWYRQSLGQGLEFLIYFQGNSAPDKSGLPSDRFSAERTGGSVSTLTIQRTQQEDSAVYLCASSLEGSGGKGQFFGPGTRLTVL.

The chain carries TRBV6-5 and TRBJ1-6, with TRBD1 as a possible D gene (5 bases). The V end lost 3 bases, the J end lost 7 bases, and 13 bases lay between the germline ends. Germline V gene lookup returns CDR1 MNHEY and CDR2 SVGAGI. This CDR3 comprises 15 residues. CDR3 in amino acids: CASSYPQAGNSPLHF. DNA for the CDR3: TGTGCCAGCAGTTATCCCCAGGCAGGGAATTCACCCCTCCACTTT.

The genes are TRBV2 and TRBJ1-4; tentative D call: TRBD1 (5 bases). The CDR3 runs to 16 residues. The germline V gene encodes CDR1 SNHLY and CDR2 FYNNEI. V lost 8 bases and J 2 bases, leaving 18 bases between the germline ends. The CDR3 loop is CASLKESGATNEKLFF. The CDR3, as DNA: TGTGCCAGCCTTAAAGAATCCGGGGCCACTAATGAAAAACTGTTTTTT.

J is TRBJ2-3 and V is TRBV7-9; weak D call: TRBD2 (6 bases). The germline V and J ends were trimmed by 5 bases and 5 bases, with 23 bases remaining between them. Germline V gene data show CDR1 as SEHNR and CDR2 as FQNEAQ (reference sequence). The CDR3 has 17 residues. This CDR3 reads CASSRTLIAVGGDTQYF. The DNA for the CDR3 is TGTGCCAGCAGCAGGACCTTGATCGCAGTCGGGGGAGATACGCAGTATTTT.

The gene calls are TRBV10-2 and TRBJ1-5, with a tentative D call TRBD1 (6 bases). CDR3 size: 16 residues. V was pared by 6 bases and J by 2 bases, with 17 bases between. Germline CDR1 WSHSY, CDR2 SAAADI. The CDR3 coding sequence is TGCGCCAGCAGCGACGCAGGGGTGGCGGGCAATCAGCCCCAGCATTTT. The encoded protein is CASSDAGVAGNQPQHF.

The chain joins TRBV11-3 to TRBJ2-7; maybe TRBD2 (5 bases). Germline V gene sequence: CDR1 SGHNT, CDR2 YENEEA. V was clipped by 5 bases and J by 6 bases, with 17 bases between them. This CDR3 contains 14 residues. The DNA for the CDR3 is TGTGCCAGCAGCATGACCGGGGTCGTCCTCGAGCAGTACTTC. This gives the protein CASSMTGVVLEQYF.

CDR3 in DNA: TGTGCCAGCAGCTTAGAGCGTTCGCGTGTTGAGCAGTTCTTC. It codes for CASSLERSRVEQFF. The chain employs TRBV7-2 and TRBJ2-1; no reliable D call. Trimming removed 1 base at V and 9 bases at J, with 13 bases between. The CDR3 runs to 14 residues. Germline assignment: CDR1 SGHTA and CDR2 FQGNSA.

The chain joins TRBV18 to TRBJ2-7; D is possibly TRBD2 (5 bases). Germline assignment: CDR1 KGHSH and CDR2 LQKENI. Deletions cut 6 bases from V and 6 bases from J, with 15 bases between. The CDR3 is 13 amino acids. The CDR3 protein is CASSQSSRGEQYF. The CDR3 DNA sequence: TGTGCCAGCTCGCAATCCTCCCGGGGCGAGCAGTACTTC.

The rearrangement uses TRBV21-1 and TRBJ2-1; TRBD2 is the table's D call and was not checked against the DNA. TRBV21-1 is tagged as a pseudogene. This CDR3 has 18 amino acids. DNA of the CDR3: TGTGCCAGCAGCAAAGATCAGCTAGCGGGAGGGCCTCACAATGAGCAGTTCTTC. As protein: CASSKDQLAGGPHNEQFF.

The genes are TRBV15 and TRBJ2-7; D is unresolved. Trimming took off 0 bases at V and 5 bases at J, with 17 bases between the two ends. Germline CDR1 is LNHNV and CDR2 is YYDKDF (reference sequence). The CDR3 sequence is 16 residues long. The CDR3 DNA is TGTGCCACCAGCAGAGATGTTCCAGCCATCCCTAACGAGCAGTACTTC. It codes for CATSRDVPAIPNEQYF.

The chain has TRBV6-5 and TRBJ2-1; D gene unclear. This CDR3 is 11 amino acids long. Germline loops: CDR1 MNHEY, CDR2 SVGAGI. The V gene lost 1 base and the J gene lost 10 bases, with 5 bases spanning the gap. CDR3 amino acids: CASSYLSEQFF. In DNA form, the CDR3 reads TGTGCCAGCAGTTACTTATCCGAGCAGTTCTTC.

As for this clone: This sample also contains other DNA sequences that code for the same CDR3. This sequence joins TRBV28 and TRBJ2-2; possible D gene TRBD2, 5 bases. This CDR3 has 13 residues. The germline CDR1 and CDR2 sequences are MDHEN and SYDVKM. The V and J ends lost 6 bases and 5 bases respectively, with 10 bases between them. CDR3 nucleotides: TGTGCCAGCAGGTCTACGGGAACCGGGGAGCTGTTTTTT. It is translated as CASRSTGTGELFF.

The chain couples TRBV7-9 to TRBJ2-7, with D hard to call. Germline-derived CDR1 and CDR2 are SEHNR and FQNEAQ (reference sequence). Trimming took 5 bases from V and 1 from J, leaving 9 bases between them. The CDR3 sequence is 13 residues long. The CDR3 DNA follows: TGTGCCAGCAGCCGAACCGGATCCTACGAGCAGTACTTC. Translated: CASSRTGSYEQYF.

This CDR3 reads CASSYSGGLNQPQHF. Written as DNA, the CDR3 is TGTGCCAGCAGTTACTCCGGGGGTCTGAATCAGCCCCAGCATTTT. The V and J genes are TRBV6-5 and TRBJ1-5, with D perhaps matching TRBD1 (5 bases). Looked up from germline, CDR1 is MNHEY and CDR2 is SVGAGI. The length of the CDR3 is 15 residues. V was cut by 0 bases and J by 4 bases, with 10 bases left in between.

V usage is TRBV9 and J usage is TRBJ2-1; 7 nucleotides match TRBD2. The CDR3 loop spans 13 amino acids. Germline V CDR1 and CDR2: SGDLS, YYNGEE. Trimming at V came to 3 bases and at J to 12 bases, leaving 9 bases not matched to a gene. The CDR3 region is CASSDPRESGQFF. DNA of the CDR3: TGTGCCAGCAGCGACCCGCGGGAGTCTGGGCAGTTCTTC.

The chain links TRBV19 to TRBJ2-1; TRBD2 aligns across 12 bases. The V gene end was trimmed by 6 bases and the J gene end by 5 bases; junction bases not matched to a gene: 8. Germline CDR1 LNHDA, CDR2 SQIVND (reference sequence). The CDR3 has 16 amino acids. The CDR3 region is CASSGLAGRANNEQFF. CDR3 sequence (DNA): TGTGCCAGTAGCGGACTAGCGGGAAGAGCCAACAATGAGCAGTTCTTC.

V usage is TRBV7-2 and J usage is TRBJ2-7, with TRBD2 matching over 11 bases. CDR3 length: 15 amino acids. Per the germline V gene, CDR1 is SGHTA and CDR2 is FQGNSA. With 1 base clipped from V and 4 bases from J, the junction kept 3 bases outside the gene matches. DNA of the CDR3: TGTGCCAGCAGCTTAGAGGGGACTAGCGGTTACGAGCAGTACTTC. Translation: CASSLEGTSGYEQYF. Looking up the rest from reference TRBV7-2 and TRBJ2-7 gives the full variable domain: GAGVSQSPSNKVTEKGKDVELRCDPISGHTALYWYRQSLGQGLEFLIYFQGNSAPDKSGLPSDRFSAERTGGSVSTLTIQRTQQEDSAVYLCASSLEGTSGYEQYFGPGTRLTVT.

The chain joins TRBV27 to TRBJ2-1, with a tentative D call TRBD2 (5 bases). Germline loops: CDR1 MNHEY, CDR2 SMNVEV (reference sequence). This CDR3 contains 16 residues. V was clipped by 0 bases and J by 2 bases, with 11 bases between them. Here the CDR3 DNA reads TGTGCCAGCAGTTTATCGGACGGAGGCCCCTACAATGAGCAGTTCTTC. Protein sequence: CASSLSDGGPYNEQFF.

The J gene is TRBJ2-7, the V gene TRBV6-5; D remains unclear. This CDR3 spans 12 amino acids. Germline CDR1 is MNHEY and CDR2 is SVGAGI. V lost 7 bases and J 6 bases, leaving 13 bases between the germline ends. The CDR3 loop is CASTSQSLEQYF. CDR3 nucleotide sequence: TGTGCCAGCACCTCTCAAAGCCTCGAGCAGTACTTC.

The gene calls are TRBV6-1 and TRBJ2-5, with 11 positions matching TRBD1. Germline trimming cut 3 bases from V and 5 bases from J; bases unmatched to any gene: 2. The CDR3 sequence is 14 residues long. The germline CDR1 and CDR2 sequences are MNHNS and SASEGT. CDR3 amino acids: CASSEGTGGETQYF. DNA of the CDR3: TGTGCCAGCAGTGAGGGGACAGGGGGGGAGACCCAGTACTTC.

The chain uses TRBV7-2 and TRBJ1-5; D is unclear. The CDR3 has 16 residues. The germline V gene has CDR1 SGHTA and CDR2 FQGNSA. V lost 1 base to trimming and J lost 1 base, with 11 bases between them. The CDR3 DNA follows: TGTGCCAGCAGCTTAGTGTCGGGAGGCAGCAATCAGCCCCAGCATTTT. It specifies CASSLVSGGSNQPQHF. The whole variable domain, filled in from reference TRBV7-2 and TRBJ1-5, reads GAGVSQSPSNKVTEKGKDVELRCDPISGHTALYWYRQSLGQGLEFLIYFQGNSAPDKSGLPSDRFSAERTGGSVSTLTIQRTQQEDSAVYLCASSLVSGGSNQPQHFGDGTRLSIL.